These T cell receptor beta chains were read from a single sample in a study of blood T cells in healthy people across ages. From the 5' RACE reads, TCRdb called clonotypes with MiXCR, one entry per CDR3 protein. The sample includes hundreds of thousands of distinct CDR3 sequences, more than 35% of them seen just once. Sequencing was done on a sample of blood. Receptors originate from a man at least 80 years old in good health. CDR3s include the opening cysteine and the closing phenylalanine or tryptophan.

CASSESPVRVGNTGELFF	TRBV2	18
CASSKDGTRSSPLHF	TRBV28	15
CASSLVVTGEQYF	TRBV5-5	13
CASSPGTSFWNEQFF	TRBV14	15
CASSPPRTGTNSYEQYF	TRBV11-3	17
CASSWGINTGELFF	TRBV5-5	14
CASSAASQPYSNQPQHF	TRBV7-2	17
CASSSIGGLGNEQYF	TRBV7-2	15
CSARDPRLAGNEQFF	TRBV20-1	15
CASSLDWARTSFKETQYF	TRBV5-1	18
CSADAGGQTNEQFF	TRBV20-1	14
CSAQGAGGANTGELFF	TRBV20-1	16
CASSPGLPNNEQFF	TRBV2	14
CSARLAGGPYEQYF	TRBV20-1	14
CSATPHSSYNEQYF	TRBV20-1	14
CASSPGSSGNTIYF	TRBV18	14
CASAGARDNEQFF	TRBV28	13
CSARDGIRTGAGEQYF	TRBV20-1	16
CSTKVGGSSYNEQFF	TRBV29-1	15
CASSPQLAGGGNEQFF	TRBV7-3	16
CASSLQTSSGANVLTF	TRBV7-8	16
CASSPPLQGVYIQYF	TRBV5-1	15
CATSRGGQFIYGYTF	TRBV15	15
CATSREANSGANVLTF	TRBV15	16
CASSRSQGSDNYGYTF	TRBV4-2	16
CSVDGPSGYGYTF	TRBV29-1	13
CSARERDFEQYF	TRBV20-1	12
CASSLGGWGASYEQYF	TRBV7-2	16
CSARKGAYTGELFF	TRBV20-1	14
CGARDGAGDYYGYTF	TRBV20-1	15
CASSVEGAHTEAFF	TRBV10-2	14
CAGSGKYPNYGYTF	TRBV28	14
CASSHVPSGTCDEQYF	TRBV21-1	16
CASSPKIGRRNGRDEQFF	TRBV5-1	18
CSAKDRIAPWNEQFF	TRBV20-1	15
CASSFGRSGGQETQYF	TRBV7-2	16
CASSEGGFSYNEQFF	TRBV7-3	15
CASSFLGAPMGDTDTQYF	TRBV28	18
CASSTQGGRTEAFF	TRBV5-1	14
CASSLGGTSRVEQFF	TRBV11-2	15
CSPRDRQETQYF	TRBV29-1	12
CASSWGLAGGGSYNEQYF	TRBV6-5	18